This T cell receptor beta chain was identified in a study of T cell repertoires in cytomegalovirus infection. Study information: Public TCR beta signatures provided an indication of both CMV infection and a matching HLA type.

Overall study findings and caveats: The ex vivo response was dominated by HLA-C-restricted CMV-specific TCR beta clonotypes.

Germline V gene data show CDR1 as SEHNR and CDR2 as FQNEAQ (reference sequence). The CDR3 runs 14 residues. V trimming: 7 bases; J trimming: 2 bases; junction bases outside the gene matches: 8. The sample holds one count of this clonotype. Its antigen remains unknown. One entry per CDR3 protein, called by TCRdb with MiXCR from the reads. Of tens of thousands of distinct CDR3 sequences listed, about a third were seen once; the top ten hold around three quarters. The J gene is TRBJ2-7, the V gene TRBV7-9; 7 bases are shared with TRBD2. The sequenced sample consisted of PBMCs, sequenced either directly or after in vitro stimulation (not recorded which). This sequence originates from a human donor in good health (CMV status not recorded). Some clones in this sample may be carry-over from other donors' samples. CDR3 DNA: TGTGCCAGCACGGCCACTAGCGAACCCTACGAGCAGTACTTC. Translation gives CASTATSEPYEQYF.